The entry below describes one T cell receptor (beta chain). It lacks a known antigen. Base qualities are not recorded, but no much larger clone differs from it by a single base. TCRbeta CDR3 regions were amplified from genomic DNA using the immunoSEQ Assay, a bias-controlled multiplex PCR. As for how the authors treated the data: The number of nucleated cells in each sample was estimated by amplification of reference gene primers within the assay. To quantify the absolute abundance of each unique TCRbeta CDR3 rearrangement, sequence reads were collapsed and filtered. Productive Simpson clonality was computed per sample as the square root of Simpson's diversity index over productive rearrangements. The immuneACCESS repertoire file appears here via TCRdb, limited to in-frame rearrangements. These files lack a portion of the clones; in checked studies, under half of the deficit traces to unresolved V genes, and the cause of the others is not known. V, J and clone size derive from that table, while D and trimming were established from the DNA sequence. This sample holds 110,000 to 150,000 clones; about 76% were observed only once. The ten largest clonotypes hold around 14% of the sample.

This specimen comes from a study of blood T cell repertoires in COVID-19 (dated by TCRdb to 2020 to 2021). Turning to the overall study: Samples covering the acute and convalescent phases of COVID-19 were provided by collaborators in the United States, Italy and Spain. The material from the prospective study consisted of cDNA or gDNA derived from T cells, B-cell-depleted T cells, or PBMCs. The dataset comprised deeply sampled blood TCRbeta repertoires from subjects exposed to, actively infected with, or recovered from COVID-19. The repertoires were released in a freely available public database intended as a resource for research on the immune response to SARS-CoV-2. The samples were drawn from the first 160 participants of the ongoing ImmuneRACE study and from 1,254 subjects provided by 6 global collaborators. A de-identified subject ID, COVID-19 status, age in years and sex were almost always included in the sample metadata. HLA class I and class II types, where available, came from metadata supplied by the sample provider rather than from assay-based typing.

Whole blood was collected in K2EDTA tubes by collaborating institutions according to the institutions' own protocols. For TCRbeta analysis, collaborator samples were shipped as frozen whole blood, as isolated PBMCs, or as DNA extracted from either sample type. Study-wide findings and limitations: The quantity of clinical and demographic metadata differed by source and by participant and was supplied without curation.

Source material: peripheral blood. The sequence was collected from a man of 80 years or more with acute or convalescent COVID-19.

The DNA reads as follows: TGTGCCAGCTCACCAGTCACTAGCGGGGAAAAGTTCTTC. Its protein product is CASSPVTSGEKFF. The sequence joins TRBV18 to TRBJ2-1, and TRBD2 aligns with 10 junction nucleotides. Germline trimming amounts to 2 bases on V and 14 bases on J, with 6 as the count of junction bases outside the gene matches. The germline V gene specifies KGHSH as CDR1 and LQKENI as CDR2. The CDR3 starts with the cysteine, ends with the phenylalanine, and has 13 residues. The retained sequence is limited to the CDR3, 39 bases, with the frame set at the first base. With all but the CDR3 taken from the reference TRBV18 and TRBJ2-1 genes, the full variable domain is: NAGVMQNPRHLVRRRGQEARLRCSPMKGHSHVYWYRQLPEEGLKFMVYLQKENIIDESGMPKERFSAEFPKEGPSILRIQQVVRGDSAAYFCASSPVTSGEKFFGPGTRLTVL.